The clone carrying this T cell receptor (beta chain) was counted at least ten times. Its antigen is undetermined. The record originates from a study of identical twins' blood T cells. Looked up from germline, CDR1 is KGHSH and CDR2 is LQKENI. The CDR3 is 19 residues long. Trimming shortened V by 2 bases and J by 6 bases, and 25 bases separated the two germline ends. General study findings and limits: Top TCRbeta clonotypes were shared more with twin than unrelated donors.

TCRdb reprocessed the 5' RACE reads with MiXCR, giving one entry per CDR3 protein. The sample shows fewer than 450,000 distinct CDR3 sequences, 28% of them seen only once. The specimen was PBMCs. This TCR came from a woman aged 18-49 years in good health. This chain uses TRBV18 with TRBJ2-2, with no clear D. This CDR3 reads CASSPSLPGTLGISGELFF. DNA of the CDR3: TGTGCCAGCTCACCATCCCTTCCAGGAACCCTCGGAATCTCCGGGGAGCTGTTTTTT.